The clone carrying this T cell receptor beta chain was detected many times. Its antigen is unidentified. This sample was taken from a study of regulatory T cells in long-lasting Graves disease. Time point denoted: newly diagnosed GD, antithyroid drugs for less than 3 months. RNA isolated from PBMCs was used to make the TCR library. The germline V gene encodes CDR1 MDHEN and CDR2 SYDVKM. The CDR3 is made up of 13 amino acids. V lost 8 bases and J lost 5, with 13 bases in between. General study findings and limits: TCR diversity in persistent Graves' patients was below that of newly diagnosed ones.

Researchers made TCR beta libraries by using iRepertoire HTBI primers and running Arm-PCR on CDR3 regions. TCRdb reprocessed the multiplex PCR reads with MiXCR, giving one entry per CDR3 protein. The top ten hold roughly 9.3% of the sample, which has 520,000 or so distinct CDR3 sequences, around 12% seen once. This sample also appeared in a second study, on T cells in Graves' hyperthyroidism and ophthalmopathy.

This rearrangement joins TRBV28 to TRBJ2-1; possibly TRBD2 for D (6 bases). The sample in question was peripheral blood mononuclear cells (PBMCs), obtained at new diagnosis, from a patient treated with antithyroid drugs. The TCR sequence derives from a woman aged 25 to 39 with Graves disease. Here the CDR3 DNA reads TGTGCCAGCTTGGGACTTACCAACAATGAGCAGTTCTTC. Amino acid sequence: CASLGLTNNEQFF.